This TCR beta chain was recovered during a study of beta chain features in type 1 diabetes. The table lists this clone with a few counts. Its matching antigen is unknown. The V gene lost 8 bases and the J gene lost 5 bases, with 9 bases spanning the gap. From germline, CDR1 is GTSNPN and CDR2 SVGIG (reference sequence). CDR3 length equals 10 residues. Per donor, one heparinised blood draw averaged about 116 mL. Study results and caveats: Reduced insertions and increased deletions marked VDJ junctions in type 1 diabetes patients. All four CD4+ subsets of Type 1 diabetes patients contained TCRB CDR3s that were moderately but significantly shorter.

As every portion of the isolated RNA was reverse transcribed, the sequencing read expressed TCRB transcripts. Using immunoSEQ multiplex PCR, the repertoire was profiled, and TCRdb retains in-frame clones only, with some absent. The table records 640,000 or so clones, roughly 12% of them present only once. The V call is TRBV30, the J call TRBJ1-1; D might be TRBD1 (6 bases). The clonotype originates from a man between 18 and 35 years old with type 1 diabetes. The sample comprised naive CD4+ T cells from blood. The CDR3 region has the DNA TGTGCCGGGGGGCGGACTGAAGCTTTCTTT. Protein: CAGGRTEAFF.